The 32 T cell receptor beta chains presented below share a single source sample, sequenced in a study of brain T cells in children with intractable seizures. Assay: immunoSEQ multiplex PCR; the TCRdb copy retains only in-frame clones and omits some. This table holds about 8,000 clones, roughly 73% found once. Only cases whose brain tissue showed the highest T cell transcript signatures were sequenced. The material was resected brain tissue, obtained at surgery. These receptors all stem from a boy younger than two with tuberous sclerosis and intractable seizures.

In this sample, this clone turned up a few times. The CDR3, as DNA: TGCGCCAGCAGCCAACAGGGTTTTGGCTACACCTTC. This gives the protein CASSQQGFGYTF. The chain couples TRBV4-1 to TRBJ1-2, with D perhaps TRBD1 (5 bases). There are 12 residues in the CDR3. Trimming removed 2 bases from V and 7 bases from J, with 8 bases in between. Germline V gene lookup returns CDR1 MGHRA and CDR2 YSYEKL.

The rearrangement joins TRBV9 to TRBJ1-2; the match to TRBD1 covers 12 bases. CDR1 and CDR2 from the germline V gene are SGDLS and YYNGEE. The CDR3 loop spans 17 amino acids. Trimming cost V 3 bases and J 4 bases; bases outside gene matches: 10. Here the CDR3 reads CASSGGTGGARTYGYTF. Written as DNA, the CDR3 is TGTGCCAGCAGCGGGGGGACAGGGGGCGCCCGTACCTATGGCTACACCTTC.

The rearrangement uses TRBV6-6 and TRBJ1-2; D uncertain. The ends were cut back, 6 bases at V and 0 bases at J, with 11 bases in the middle. The CDR3 totals 14 residues. Germline loops: CDR1 MNHNY, CDR2 SVGAGI (reference sequence). The CDR3 nucleotides are TGTGCCAGCAGCCCCGGACCGGCTAACTATGGCTACACCTTC. It yields the protein CASSPGPANYGYTF.

The chain recombines TRBV6-5 with TRBJ2-7, with D unresolved. V was clipped by 3 bases and J by 9 bases, with 9 bases between them. Germline assignment: CDR1 MNHEY and CDR2 SVGAGI. The CDR3 length is 11 residues. For the CDR3, the DNA is TGTGCCAGCAGTTATTTTGAGCGGCAGTACTTC. Translated: CASSYFERQYF.

The rearrangement uses TRBV7-2 and TRBJ2-5, with D unclear. The CDR3 is 14 residues long. V lost 1 base and J 5 bases, leaving 11 bases between the germline ends. Germline loops: CDR1 SGHTA, CDR2 FQGNSA. CDR3 protein: CASSLDWVVETQYF. In DNA, the CDR3 is TGTGCCAGCAGCTTAGATTGGGTGGTGGAGACCCAGTACTTC. The whole variable domain, remainder taken from reference TRBV7-2 and TRBJ2-5, is GAGVSQSPSNKVTEKGKDVELRCDPISGHTALYWYRQSLGQGLEFLIYFQGNSAPDKSGLPSDRFSAERTGGSVSTLTIQRTQQEDSAVYLCASSLDWVVETQYFGPGTRLLVL.

The rearrangement links TRBV3-1 (or the pseudogene TRBV3-2) to TRBJ2-6; TRBD1 is a possible D gene (6 bases). The CDR3 extends over 15 amino acids. Per the germline V gene, CDR1 is LGHDT and CDR2 is YNNKEL (reference sequence). V lost 4 bases and J lost 0, with 7 bases in between. CDR3 sequence (DNA): TGTGCCAGCAGCCGGGACAACTCTGGGGCCAACGTCCTGACTTTC. This codes for CASSRDNSGANVLTF.

The V and J genes are TRBV19 and TRBJ2-1; 8 bases map to TRBD2. J gave up 8 bases and V 3 bases, and 9 bases lay outside the gene matches. The CDR3 consists of 15 residues. The germline V gene has CDR1 LNHDA and CDR2 SQIVND (reference sequence). CDR3 sequence reads: CASSIVIAGFHEQFF. The CDR3 DNA reads TGTGCCAGTAGTATTGTCATAGCGGGGTTCCATGAGCAGTTCTTC.

CDR3 in DNA: TGCGCCAGCAGGGAACCTTCTATGAACACTGAAGCTTTCTTT. Protein product: CASREPSMNTEAFF. The rearrangement joins TRBV5-1 to TRBJ1-1; D uncertain. Trimming took off 5 bases at V and 0 bases at J, with 11 bases between the two ends. This CDR3 spans 14 amino acids. The V gene's germline CDR1 is SGHRS and CDR2 YFSETQ.

The chain uses TRBV5-1 and TRBJ2-1, with 8 nucleotides matching TRBD1. This CDR3 spans 15 amino acids. The V gene's germline CDR1 is SGHRS and CDR2 YFSETQ. Trimming removed 7 bases from V and 6 bases from J; junction bases left unmatched: 12. DNA of the CDR3: TGCGCCAGCCGCGATAGCACAGGGGGTGGCAATGAGCAGTTCTTC. Translated: CASRDSTGGGNEQFF.

J is TRBJ2-2 and V is TRBV6-5; 8 bases agree with TRBD2. Trimming cost V 11 bases and J 7 bases; bases outside gene matches: 6. The germline V gene encodes CDR1 MNHEY and CDR2 SVGAGI. This CDR3 comprises 12 residues. In DNA, the CDR3 is TGTGCCTGGCGGGGGGCGGACGGGGAGCTGTTTTTT. It codes for CAWRGADGELFF.

V gene TRBV5-5 combines with J gene TRBJ2-7; D gene unclear. The CDR3 loop spans 14 amino acids. The V gene lost 2 bases and the J gene lost 4 bases, with 13 bases spanning the gap. In germline, CDR1 is SGHKS, CDR2 YYEKEE (reference sequence). CDR3 DNA: TGTGCCAGCAGCTTCTGGTTGCAAGGATACGAGCAGTACTTC. It translates to CASSFWLQGYEQYF.

The V and J genes are TRBV7-2 and TRBJ2-5, with unresolved D. Germline CDR1 is SGHTA and CDR2 is FQGNSA. This CDR3 region has 12 residues. Trimming stripped 5 bases from V and 5 bases from J, with 9 bases between. CDR3 protein: CASSATYETQYF. The CDR3 DNA reads TGTGCCAGCAGCGCGACTTACGAGACCCAGTACTTC. The whole variable domain, remainder taken from reference TRBV7-2 and TRBJ2-5, is GAGVSQSPSNKVTEKGKDVELRCDPISGHTALYWYRQSLGQGLEFLIYFQGNSAPDKSGLPSDRFSAERTGGSVSTLTIQRTQQEDSAVYLCASSATYETQYFGPGTRLLVL.

The CDR3 DNA reads as TGTGCCAGCAGGACACGAACCGGCTACACCTTC. Translating gives CASRTRTGYTF. The chain recombines TRBV6-6 with TRBJ1-2, with D uncertain. The CDR3 covers 11 residues. V was clipped by 6 bases and J by 8 bases, with 10 bases between them. Germline assignment: CDR1 MNHNY and CDR2 SVGAGI (reference sequence).

The CDR3 reads CASSWGGEQFF. CDR3 sequence (DNA): TGTGCCAGCAGCTGGGGCGGGGAGCAGTTCTTC. This rearrangement joins TRBV7-9 to TRBJ2-1; tentatively, D is TRBD1 or TRBD2 (5 bases each). The CDR3 totals 11 residues. Trimming pared 4 bases from V and 10 bases from J, leaving 8 bases between. The V gene's germline CDR1 is SEHNR and CDR2 FQNEAQ (reference sequence).

This chain connects TRBV11-3 to TRBJ1-5; possible D gene TRBD1, 6 bases. Germline CDR1 SGHNT, CDR2 YENEEA. The CDR3 is 13 residues long. Between the trimmed V and J ends, which lost 3 bases and 3 bases, there was a span of 6 bases. The CDR3 DNA follows: TGTGCCAGCAGCTTGGGACACAATCAGCCCCAGCATTTT. This sequence encodes CASSLGHNQPQHF. The full variable domain, in which reference TRBV11-3 and TRBJ1-5 provide the parts outside the CDR3, is EAGVVQSPRYKIIEKKQPVAFWCNPISGHNTLYWYLQNLGQGPELLIRYENEEAVDDSQLPKDRFSAERLKGVDSTLKIQPAELGDSAVYLCASSLGHNQPQHFGDGTRLSIL.

Relative to its sample, this clone is large. This chain connects TRBV23-1 to TRBJ2-5, with D possibly TRBD2 on 6 matching bases. TRBV23-1 is an open reading frame, and its role is uncertain. CDR3 length: 12 amino acids. The V end lost 9 bases, the J end lost 5 bases, and 13 bases lay between the germline ends. The CDR3 here is CARSGTCETQYF. The CDR3 nucleotides read TGCGCCAGATCCGGGACTTGCGAGACCCAGTACTTC.

The V gene is TRBV7-9, the J gene TRBJ1-6; 8 nucleotides line up with TRBD1. This CDR3 contains 14 residues. The J segment lost 11 bases and the V segment lost 2 bases, leaving 5 bases of the junction unmatched. Germline assignment: CDR1 SEHNR and CDR2 FQNEAQ (reference sequence). The CDR3 loop is CASSLSGQGTPLHF. The CDR3 DNA reads as TGTGCCAGCAGCTTAAGCGGACAGGGAACACCCCTCCACTTT.

V gene TRBV11-3 combines with J gene TRBJ1-3; D call uncertain. This CDR3 has 14 amino acids. Deletions cut 3 bases from V and 3 bases from J, with 9 bases between. Germline V gives CDR1 SGHNT, CDR2 YENEEA. In DNA, the CDR3 is TGTGCCAGCAGCTTTGGACTAAATGGAAACACCATATATTTT. Protein product: CASSFGLNGNTIYF.

This chain connects TRBV10-3 to TRBJ1-1; 8 bases are shared with TRBD1. The CDR3 covers 13 residues. Per the germline V gene, CDR1 is ENHRY and CDR2 is SYGVKD. V was pared by 8 bases and J by 6 bases, with 8 bases of the junction left unmatched. The CDR3 sequence is CAIGDRGSAEAFF. CDR3 coding DNA: TGTGCCATCGGCGACAGGGGTTCCGCTGAAGCTTTCTTT.

This sequence joins TRBV6-4 and TRBJ1-5; TRBD1 matches 8 bases. With V trimmed by 5 bases and J by 5 bases, 5 bases remained unmatched. The CDR3 is 14 residues long. Germline V gene lookup returns CDR1 MRHNA and CDR2 SNTAGT. CDR3 sequence reads: CASSLTGVHQPQHF. DNA of the CDR3: TGTGCCAGCAGTCTGACAGGGGTGCATCAGCCCCAGCATTTT.

The gene calls are TRBV7-3 and TRBJ2-3; the match to TRBD2 covers 7 bases. Germline assignment: CDR1 SGHTA and CDR2 FQGTGA. V shed 3 bases and J 0 bases; nucleotides not matched to a gene: 9. This CDR3 contains 17 residues. The CDR3 protein is CASSLVGGLSSTDTQYF. The CDR3 DNA sequence: TGTGCCAGCAGCTTGGTGGGAGGGCTCTCTAGCACAGATACGCAGTATTTT.

In its sample, this clone was seen a few times. CDR3 amino acids: CASSLDLDRSYEQYF. The CDR3 nucleotides are TGTGCCAGCAGCTTAGACCTAGACAGGTCCTACGAGCAGTACTTC. This sequence joins TRBV7-6 and TRBJ2-7; possibly TRBD1 for D (6 bases). CDR3 size: 15 residues. Trimming took 1 base from V and 1 from J, leaving 11 bases between them. CDR1 and CDR2 (germline): SGHVS, FNYEAQ.

The rearrangement links TRBV3-1 (or the pseudogene TRBV3-2) to TRBJ1-2, with unresolved D. CDR3 length equals 15 residues. Trimming removed 1 base from V and 1 base from J, with 10 bases in between. Germline CDR1 LGHDT, CDR2 YNNKEL (reference sequence). This chain's CDR3 is CASSQAPYLNYGYTF. As DNA, the CDR3 is TGTGCCAGCAGCCAAGCCCCCTATCTTAACTATGGCTACACCTTC.

The chain combines TRBV2 with TRBJ1-1; D is uncertain. The CDR3 has 12 amino acids. V lost 4 bases, J lost 13 bases, and 16 bases lay in between. Germline V CDR1 and CDR2: SNHLY, FYNNEI. In DNA, the CDR3 is TGTGCCAGCAGTGCCACCAAGCCAAGGTGTTTCTTT. This gives the protein CASSATKPRCFF.

This chain joins TRBV30 and TRBJ2-3; a possible D gene is TRBD1 (5 bases). The germline V gene encodes CDR1 GTSNPN and CDR2 SVGIG (reference sequence). The CDR3 has 13 residues. Trimming left V 0 bases short and J 6 bases short, with 10 bases between. The DNA of the CDR3 is TGTGCCTGGAGTGTACTAAAGGGGGATACGCAGTATTTT. Protein sequence: CAWSVLKGDTQYF.

The chain employs TRBV2 and TRBJ2-3, with a weak D call TRBD2 (5 bases). V was cut by 6 bases and J by 1 base, with 14 bases left in between. The CDR3 length is 15 residues. CDR1 SNHLY and CDR2 FYNNEI come from the germline V gene. The CDR3 region is CASRETTQRTDTQYF. DNA for the CDR3: TGTGCCAGCAGGGAGACTACTCAACGCACAGATACGCAGTATTTT.

The gene calls are TRBV11-2 and TRBJ1-1; a weak D match, TRBD1 (5 bases). V lost 1 base and J 4 bases, leaving 7 bases between the germline ends. Germline V gene sequence: CDR1 SGHAT, CDR2 FQNNGV. The CDR3 loop spans 13 amino acids. CDR3 coding DNA: TGTGCCAGCAGCTTAGGGGGCCGCACTGAAGCTTTCTTT. Its protein product is CASSLGGRTEAFF.

This chain uses TRBV3-1 (or the pseudogene TRBV3-2) with TRBJ1-2, with unresolved D. CDR3 length: 13 residues. V shed 3 bases and J shed 8 bases, with 13 bases lying between them. CDR1 LGHDT and CDR2 YNNKEL come from the germline V gene (reference sequence). The chain's CDR3 is CASSQFSREGYTF. CDR3 coding DNA: TGTGCCAGCAGCCAGTTCTCGCGGGAAGGCTACACCTTC.

The chain links TRBV29-1 to TRBJ2-7, with 9 bases that match TRBD1. The germline V gene has CDR1 SQVTM and CDR2 ANQGSEA. J was trimmed by 4 bases and V by 4 bases; bases with no gene match: 5. The CDR3 is made up of 13 amino acids. CDR3 sequence reads: CSVGSTGGYEQYF. CDR3 coding DNA: TGCAGCGTTGGGTCGACAGGGGGTTACGAGCAGTACTTC.

The chain recombines TRBV3-1 (or the pseudogene TRBV3-2) with TRBJ2-5; D unresolved. Germline lookup yields CDR1 LGHDT and CDR2 YNNKEL (reference sequence). The CDR3 sequence is 12 residues long. The ends were cut back, 4 bases at V and 5 bases at J, with 8 bases in the middle. DNA for the CDR3: TGTGCCAGCAGCCCACGGACGGAGACCCAGTACTTC. Protein: CASSPRTETQYF.

CDR3 sequence (DNA): TGTGCCAGCAGTTTACCCGGGGAGCTGTTTTTT. This translates into CASSLPGELFF. The chain uses TRBV12-3 or TRBV12-4 and TRBJ2-2, with D unclear. Trimming left V 2 bases short and J 6 bases short, with 1 base between. The CDR3 runs 11 residues.

This chain connects TRBV6-6 to TRBJ2-3; D might be TRBD1 (6 bases). CDR1 and CDR2 (germline): MNHNY, SVGAGI (reference sequence). Trimming cost V 10 bases and J 2 bases, with 16 bases left between them. CDR3 length: 14 residues. The CDR3 reads CATKGQGLTDTQYF. The CDR3 nucleotides are TGTGCCACTAAGGGGCAGGGGCTCACAGATACGCAGTATTTT.